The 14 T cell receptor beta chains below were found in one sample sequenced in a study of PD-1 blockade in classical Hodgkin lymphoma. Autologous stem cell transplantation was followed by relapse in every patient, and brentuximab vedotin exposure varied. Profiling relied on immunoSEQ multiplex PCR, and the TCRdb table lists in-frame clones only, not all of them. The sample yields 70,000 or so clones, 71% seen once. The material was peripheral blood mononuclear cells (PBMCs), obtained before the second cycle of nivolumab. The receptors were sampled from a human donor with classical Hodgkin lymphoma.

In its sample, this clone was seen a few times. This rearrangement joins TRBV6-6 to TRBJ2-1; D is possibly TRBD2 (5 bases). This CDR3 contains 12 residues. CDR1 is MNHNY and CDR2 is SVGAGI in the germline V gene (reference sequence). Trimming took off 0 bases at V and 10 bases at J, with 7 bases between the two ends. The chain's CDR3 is CASSYSPGEQFF. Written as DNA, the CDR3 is TGTGCCAGCAGTTACTCACCGGGGGAGCAGTTCTTC.

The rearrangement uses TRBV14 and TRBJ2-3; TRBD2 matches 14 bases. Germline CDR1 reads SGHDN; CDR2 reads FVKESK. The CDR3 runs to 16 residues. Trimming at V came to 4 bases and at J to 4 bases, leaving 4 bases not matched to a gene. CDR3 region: CASSRGLAGGADTQYF. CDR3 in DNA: TGTGCCAGCAGCCGAGGACTAGCGGGGGGCGCAGATACGCAGTATTTT.

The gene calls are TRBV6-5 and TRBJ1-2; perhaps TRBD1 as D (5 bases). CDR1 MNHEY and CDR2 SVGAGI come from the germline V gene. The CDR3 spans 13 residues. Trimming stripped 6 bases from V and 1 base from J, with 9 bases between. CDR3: CASSLTVNYGYTF. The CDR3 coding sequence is TGTGCCAGCAGCTTGACAGTTAACTATGGCTACACCTTC.

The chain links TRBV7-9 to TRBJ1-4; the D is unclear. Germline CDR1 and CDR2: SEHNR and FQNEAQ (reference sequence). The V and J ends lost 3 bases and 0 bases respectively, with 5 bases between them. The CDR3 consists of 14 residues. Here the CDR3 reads CASSFTATNEKLFF. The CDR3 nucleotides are TGTGCCAGCAGCTTTACAGCAACTAATGAAAAACTGTTTTTT.

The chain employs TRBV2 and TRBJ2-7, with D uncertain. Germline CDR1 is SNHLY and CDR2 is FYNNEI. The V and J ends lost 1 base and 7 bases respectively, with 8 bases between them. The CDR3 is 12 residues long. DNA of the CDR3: TGTGCCAGCAGTGAAGGTTTGGGGGAGCAGTACTTC. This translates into CASSEGLGEQYF.

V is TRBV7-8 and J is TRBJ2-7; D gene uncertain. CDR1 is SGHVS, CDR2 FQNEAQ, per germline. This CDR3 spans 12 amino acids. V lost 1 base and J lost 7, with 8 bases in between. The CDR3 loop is CASSLEVGEQYF. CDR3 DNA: TGTGCCAGCAGCTTAGAAGTAGGGGAGCAGTACTTC.

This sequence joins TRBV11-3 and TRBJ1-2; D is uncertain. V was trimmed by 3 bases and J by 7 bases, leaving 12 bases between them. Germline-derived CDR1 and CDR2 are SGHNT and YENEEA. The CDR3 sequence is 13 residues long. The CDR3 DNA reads TGTGCCAGCAGCTTCGCAGGAGCGGGTGGCTACACCTTC. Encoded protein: CASSFAGAGGYTF.

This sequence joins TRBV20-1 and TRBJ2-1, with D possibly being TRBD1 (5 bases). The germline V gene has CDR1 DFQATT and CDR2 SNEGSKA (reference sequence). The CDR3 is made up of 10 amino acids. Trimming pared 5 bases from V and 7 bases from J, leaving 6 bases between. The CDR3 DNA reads TGCAGTGCTGGGGCGAATGAGCAGTTCTTC. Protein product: CSAGANEQFF.

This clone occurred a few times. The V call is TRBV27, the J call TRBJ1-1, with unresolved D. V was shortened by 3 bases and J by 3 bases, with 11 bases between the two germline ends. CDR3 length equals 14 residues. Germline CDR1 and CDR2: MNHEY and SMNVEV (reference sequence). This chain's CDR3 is CASSFQTTHTEAFF. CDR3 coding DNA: TGTGCCAGCAGTTTTCAGACGACCCACACTGAAGCTTTCTTT.

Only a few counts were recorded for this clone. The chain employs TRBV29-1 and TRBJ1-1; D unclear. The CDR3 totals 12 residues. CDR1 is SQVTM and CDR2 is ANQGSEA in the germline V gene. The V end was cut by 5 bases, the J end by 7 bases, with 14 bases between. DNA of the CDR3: TGCAGCGTTTGGCAGTCCTACGATGAAGCTTTCTTT. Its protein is CSVWQSYDEAFF.

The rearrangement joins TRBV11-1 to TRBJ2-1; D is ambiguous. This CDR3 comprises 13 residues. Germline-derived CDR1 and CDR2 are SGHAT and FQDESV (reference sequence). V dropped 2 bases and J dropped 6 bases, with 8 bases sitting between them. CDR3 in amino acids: CASSLLSVNEQFF. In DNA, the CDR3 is TGTGCCAGCAGCTTACTTTCTGTCAATGAGCAGTTCTTC.

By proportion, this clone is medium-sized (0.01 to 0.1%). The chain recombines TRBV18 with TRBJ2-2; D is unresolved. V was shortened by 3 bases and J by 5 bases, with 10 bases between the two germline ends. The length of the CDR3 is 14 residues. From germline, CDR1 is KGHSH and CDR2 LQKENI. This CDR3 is CASSPPAGTGELFF. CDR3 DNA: TGTGCCAGCTCACCCCCGGCTGGAACCGGGGAGCTGTTTTTT.

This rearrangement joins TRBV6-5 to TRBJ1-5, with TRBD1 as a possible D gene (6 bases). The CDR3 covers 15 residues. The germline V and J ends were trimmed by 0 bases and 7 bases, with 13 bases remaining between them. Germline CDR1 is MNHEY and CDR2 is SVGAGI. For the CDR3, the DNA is TGTGCCAGCAGTTACTCGATGGGGGCCGGGCAGCCCCAGCATTTT. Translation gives CASSYSMGAGQPQHF.

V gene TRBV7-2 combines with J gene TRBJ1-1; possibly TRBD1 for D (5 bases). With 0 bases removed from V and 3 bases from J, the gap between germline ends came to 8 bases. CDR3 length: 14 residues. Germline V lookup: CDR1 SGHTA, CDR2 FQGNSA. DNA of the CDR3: TGTGCCAGCAGCTTAGCGGCGACAGACACTGAAGCTTTCTTT. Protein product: CASSLAATDTEAFF.